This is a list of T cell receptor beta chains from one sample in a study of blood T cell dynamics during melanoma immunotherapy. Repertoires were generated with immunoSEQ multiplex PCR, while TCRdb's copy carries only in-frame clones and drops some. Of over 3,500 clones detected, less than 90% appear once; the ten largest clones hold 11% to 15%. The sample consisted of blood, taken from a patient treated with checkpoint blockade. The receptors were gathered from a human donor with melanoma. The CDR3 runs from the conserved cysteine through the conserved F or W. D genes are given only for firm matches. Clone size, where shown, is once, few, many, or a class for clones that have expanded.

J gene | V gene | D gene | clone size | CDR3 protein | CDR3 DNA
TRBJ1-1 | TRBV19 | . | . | CASTVDSPNTEAFF | TGTGCCAGTACCGTGGACAGCCCTAACACTGAAGCTTTCTTT
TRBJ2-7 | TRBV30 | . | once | CASSPHAYEQYF | TGTGCCAGCAGCCCCCACGCCTACGAGCAGTACTTC
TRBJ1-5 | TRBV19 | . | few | CASSIDRAENQPQHF | TGTGCCAGTAGTATAGACAGGGCGGAGAATCAGCCCCAGCATTTT
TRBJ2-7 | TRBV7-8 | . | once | CASSSMIGDRPYEQYF | TGTGCCAGCAGCTCAATGATAGGGGACCGACCCTACGAGCAGTACTTC
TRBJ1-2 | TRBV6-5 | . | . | CASSPRSSSGYTF | TGTGCCAGCAGCCCCAGGAGCTCCAGCGGCTACACCTTC
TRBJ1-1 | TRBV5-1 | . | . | CASSSGPYGTEAFF | TGCGCCAGCAGCTCGGGACCTTATGGCACTGAAGCTTTCTTT
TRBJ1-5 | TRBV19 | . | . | CASGGDLIDYSNQPQHF | TGTGCCAGTGGTGGAGACCTAATAGATTATAGCAATCAGCCCCAGCATTTT
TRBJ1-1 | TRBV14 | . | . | CASSQALNTEAFF | TGTGCCAGCAGCCAAGCTCTGAACACTGAAGCTTTCTTT
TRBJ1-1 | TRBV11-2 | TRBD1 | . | CASSRQGTGARPEAFF | TGTGCCAGCAGCCGACAGGGGACAGGGGCCCGCCCTGAAGCTTTCTTT
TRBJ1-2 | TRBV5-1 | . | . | CASSPGLSRWIGYTF | TGCGCCAGCAGCCCGGGCCTCTCAAGATGGATTGGCTACACCTTC
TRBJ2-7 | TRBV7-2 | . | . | CASSFRAEYEQYF | TGTGCCAGCAGCTTCCGGGCGGAGTACGAGCAGTACTTC
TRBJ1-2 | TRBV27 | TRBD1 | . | CASSYEGAYGYTF | TGTGCCAGCAGTTACGAGGGGGCCTATGGCTACACCTTC
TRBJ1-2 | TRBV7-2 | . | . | CASAEQGVGYGYTF | TGTGCCAGCGCGGAACAGGGTGTCGGCTATGGCTACACCTTC
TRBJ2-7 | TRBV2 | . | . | CASSAESLLEQYF | TGTGCCAGTTCCGCCGAATCTCTCCTCGAGCAGTACTTC
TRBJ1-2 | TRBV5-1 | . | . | CASSPQNAGSAYTF | TGCGCCAGCAGCCCTCAAAATGCAGGGAGTGCCTACACCTTC
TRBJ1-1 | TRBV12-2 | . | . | CASRLGVGGSYTEAFF | TGTGCAAGTCGCTTAGGGGTCGGGGGTTCGTACACTGAAGCTTTCTTT
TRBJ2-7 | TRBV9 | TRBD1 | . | CASSLPGQKSYEQYF | TGTGCCAGCAGCCTGCCGGGACAGAAAAGCTACGAGCAGTACTTC